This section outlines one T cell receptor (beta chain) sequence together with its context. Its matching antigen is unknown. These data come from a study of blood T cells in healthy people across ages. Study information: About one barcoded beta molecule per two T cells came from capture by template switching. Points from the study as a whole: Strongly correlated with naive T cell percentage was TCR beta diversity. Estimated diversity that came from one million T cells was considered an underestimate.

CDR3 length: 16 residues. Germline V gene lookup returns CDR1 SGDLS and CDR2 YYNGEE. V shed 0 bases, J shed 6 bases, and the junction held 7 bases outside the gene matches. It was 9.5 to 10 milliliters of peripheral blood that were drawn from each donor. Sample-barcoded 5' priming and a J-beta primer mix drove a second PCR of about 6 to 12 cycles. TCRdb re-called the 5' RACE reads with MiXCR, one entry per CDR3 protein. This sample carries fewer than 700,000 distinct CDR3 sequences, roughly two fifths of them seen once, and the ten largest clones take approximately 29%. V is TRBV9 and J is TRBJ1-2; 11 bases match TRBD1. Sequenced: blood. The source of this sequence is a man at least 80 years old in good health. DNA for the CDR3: TGTGCCAGCAGCGTAGATTTCCGGACAGGGGGCCATGGCTACACCTTC. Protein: CASSVDFRTGGHGYTF.